This T cell receptor beta chain is from a study of T cell responses to AZD1222 COVID-19 vaccine. Study-wide results and limits: Seropositive at baseline were only a handful of AZD1222 recipients.

The V and J ends lost 0 bases and 5 bases respectively, with 15 bases between them. The CDR3 totals 16 residues. The germline V gene encodes CDR1 SGHRS and CDR2 YFSETQ. Here immunoSEQ multiplex PCR was the method, and the copy in TCRdb shows in-frame clones only, minus some. The sample contains 150,000 to 170,000 clones, less than 90% of which appear only once. In its sample, this clone was seen once. Antigen specificity is unknown. The J gene is TRBJ1-5, the V gene TRBV5-1, with a tentative D call TRBD1 (5 bases). The sequence derives from an adult in good health. The material sequenced was peripheral blood, taken on day 0 of AZD1222 vaccination. CDR3 nucleotides: TGCGCCAGCAGCTTGGCCCCGGGGGAGGCTTATCAGCCCCAGCATTTT. Protein: CASSLAPGEAYQPQHF. Combining the CDR3 with reference TRBV5-1 and TRBJ1-5 gives the whole variable domain KAGVTQTPRYLIKTRGQQVTLSCSPISGHRSVSWYQQTPGQGLQFLFEYFSETQRNKGNFPGRFSGRQFSNSRSEMNVSTLELGDSALYLCASSLAPGEAYQPQHFGDGTRLSIL.